This T cell receptor beta chain was recovered during a study of blood T cell repertoires in COVID-19. Looking at the study overall: The origin of the acute and convalescent COVID-19 samples was the United States, Italy and Spain. Sample material is recorded as cDNA or gDNA derived from T cells, B-cell-depleted T cells, or PBMCs.

V shed 7 bases and J shed 6 bases, with 10 bases lying between them. The CDR3 contains 13 residues. Sequencing used immunoSEQ multiplex PCR; TCRdb keeps in-frame clones, though not all of them. The sample holds fewer than 350,000 clones, 85% seen once. Participant ages covered about 18 to 100 years across 20 to 25 US areas. Cohorts were determined from participant-reported clinical history. The sequenced material came from PBMCs or T cells enriched from blood (not recorded which). The sequence was collected from a woman between 50 and 59 years old who had recovered from COVID-19. The chain combines TRBV12-3 or TRBV12-4 with TRBJ1-6; D remains ambiguous. The CDR3 spells CASKFQVNSPLHF. Here the CDR3 DNA reads TGTGCCAGCAAATTTCAGGTTAATTCACCCCTCCACTTT.